This TCR beta chain comes out of a study of blood T cell repertoires in COVID-19. Background on the study: Samples taken during acute and convalescent COVID-19 were collected in the United States, Italy and Spain.

Data came from immunoSEQ multiplex PCR; TCRdb stores just in-frame clones and leaves some out. Among 15,000 to 20,000 clones, 85% to 95% were seen once, and the ten largest hold roughly 5.8%. This CDR3 has 15 residues. Germline V gene sequence: CDR1 ENHRY, CDR2 SYGVKD. Trimming shortened V by 3 bases and J by 3 bases, and 11 bases separated the two germline ends. The TCR originated in a human donor in a cohort sampled during active COVID-19. This chain joins TRBV10-3 and TRBJ2-2; D ambiguous. The sample consisted of peripheral blood. In DNA, the CDR3 is TGTGCCATCAGTGACATCTCGGTGGACACCGGGGAGCTGTTTTTT. It codes for CAISDISVDTGELFF.